Each of the 15 T cell receptor beta chains below was sequenced from the same sample in a study of blood T cell repertoires in COVID-19. Libraries were prepared by immunoSEQ multiplex PCR; TCRdb keeps only in-frame clonotypes and omits some of them. Here the sample spans around 95,000 clones, over 75% being singletons. Material for sequencing was peripheral blood. All receptors come from a human donor in a cohort sampled during active COVID-19.

J is TRBJ1-1 and V is TRBV6-5; possible D gene TRBD1, 5 bases. The germline V and J ends were trimmed by 4 bases and 3 bases, with 12 bases remaining between them. The length of the CDR3 is 14 residues. Per germline, CDR1 MNHEY and CDR2 SVGAGI. The CDR3 sequence: CASSLNSGYTEAFF. For the CDR3, the DNA is TGTGCCAGCAGTTTAAACTCAGGGTACACTGAAGCTTTCTTT.

This clone was found once. The chain has TRBV5-1 and TRBJ1-1; D is unclear. V lost 7 bases and J lost 2, with 18 bases in between. Germline V gives CDR1 SGHRS, CDR2 YFSETQ. The CDR3 runs 15 residues. CDR3 amino acids: CASRPDGQPNTEAFF. The CDR3 nucleotides are TGCGCCAGCCGCCCGGATGGGCAGCCTAACACTGAAGCTTTCTTT. The variable domain in full, with the rest retrieved from reference TRBV5-1 and TRBJ1-1, is KAGVTQTPRYLIKTRGQQVTLSCSPISGHRSVSWYQQTPGQGLQFLFEYFSETQRNKGNFPGRFSGRQFSNSRSEMNVSTLELGDSALYLCASRPDGQPNTEAFFGQGTRLTVV.

Only one count was recorded for this clone. V gene TRBV30 combines with J gene TRBJ2-7; 7 nucleotides align to TRBD1. The CDR3 is 13 amino acids. Losses at the gene ends were 1 base for V and 5 bases for J; bases not matched to a gene: 5. Germline CDR1 is GTSNPN and CDR2 is SVGIG (reference sequence). In nucleotides, the CDR3 is TGTGCCTGGAGTGGGACAGGAGTCCACGAGCAGTACTTC. Protein product: CAWSGTGVHEQYF.

This CDR3 reads CASSRGLSGGAISTDTQYF. CDR3 in DNA: TGTGCCAGCAGCCGGGGCCTTAGCGGGGGGGCCATTAGCACAGATACGCAGTATTTT. This chain links TRBV7-8 with TRBJ2-3; 11 nucleotides match TRBD2. The trim removed 5 bases at V and 0 bases at J, leaving 13 bases unmatched. Germline CDR1 reads SGHVS; CDR2 reads FQNEAQ. The length of the CDR3 is 19 residues.

The chain links TRBV24-1 to TRBJ2-1; D might be TRBD2 (5 bases). Germline loops: CDR1 KGHDR, CDR2 SFDVKD. The CDR3 has 13 residues. Between the trimmed V and J ends, which lost 5 bases and 5 bases, there was a span of 9 bases. The DNA of the CDR3 is TGTGCCACCAGTGGAGGACTCAACAATGAGCAGTTCTTC. Translation: CATSGGLNNEQFF.

The chain combines TRBV7-8 with TRBJ2-2, with D uncertain. The CDR3 is made up of 14 amino acids. Deletions cut 4 bases from V and 1 base from J, with 7 bases between. The germline V gene has CDR1 SGHVS and CDR2 FQNEAQ. CDR3 sequence (DNA): TGTGCCAGCAGCTACAGTGAGAACACCGGGGAGCTGTTTTTT. Amino acids: CASSYSENTGELFF.

The rearrangement joins TRBV2 to TRBJ1-2; TRBD1 aligns across 9 bases. Per germline, CDR1 SNHLY and CDR2 FYNNEI. The CDR3 has 15 amino acids. V shed 6 bases and J 2 bases; nucleotides not matched to a gene: 7. CDR3 amino acids: CASRRDRAPNYGYTF. The DNA for the CDR3 is TGTGCCAGCAGACGGGACAGGGCCCCAAACTATGGCTACACCTTC.

V usage is TRBV7-2 and J usage is TRBJ2-2; 7 nucleotides line up with TRBD2. Germline CDR1 SGHTA, CDR2 FQGNSA. V lost 3 bases and J lost 5; bases outside the gene matches: 6. The CDR3 sequence is 15 residues long. This CDR3 reads CASSFGAGLTGELFF. The CDR3 bases are TGTGCCAGCAGCTTTGGAGCGGGACTTACCGGGGAGCTGTTTTTT.

This clone has just one count. The chain recombines TRBV7-6 with TRBJ2-3, with D hard to call. There are 16 residues in the CDR3. Trimming left V 4 bases short and J 0 bases short, with 14 bases between. CDR1 and CDR2 from the germline V gene are SGHVS and FNYEAQ. In DNA, the CDR3 is TGTGCCAGCAGCTCCCGATTTTCTACTAGCACAGATACGCAGTATTTT. Its protein product is CASSSRFSTSTDTQYF.

As for this clone: At the DNA level, this CDR3 is encoded by other sequences in the same sample as well. V is TRBV18 and J is TRBJ2-2, with no clear D. The CDR3 spans 13 residues. CDR1 KGHSH and CDR2 LQKENI come from the germline V gene. With 3 bases removed from V and 1 base from J, the gap between germline ends came to 3 bases. The CDR3 protein is CASSPRNTGELFF. The CDR3 DNA sequence: TGTGCCAGCTCACCCCGGAACACCGGGGAGCTGTTTTTT.

V is TRBV19 and J is TRBJ2-7; the match to TRBD2 covers 7 bases. CDR3 length: 15 residues. The V and J ends lost 5 bases and 3 bases, in that order; junction bases with no gene match: 10. In germline, CDR1 is LNHDA, CDR2 SQIVND (reference sequence). DNA for the CDR3: TGTGCCAGTAGTCCACTGGGAGGGTCGAGCTACGAGCAGTACTTC. It specifies CASSPLGGSSYEQYF.

This clone was counted once. V and J are TRBV18 and TRBJ2-3, with D hard to call. CDR1 is KGHSH and CDR2 is LQKENI in the germline V gene. CDR3 size: 15 residues. V was pared by 3 bases and J by 2 bases, with 12 bases between. CDR3 region: CASSPVWSYTDTQYF. The CDR3 DNA follows: TGTGCCAGCTCACCTGTTTGGAGTTACACAGATACGCAGTATTTT.

This chain uses TRBV7-9 with TRBJ2-5; 7 bases agree with TRBD2. The ends lost 2 bases at V and 2 bases at J; junction bases unmatched: 2. The CDR3 has 14 residues. The germline V gene has CDR1 SEHNR and CDR2 FQNEAQ (reference sequence). The CDR3 loop reads CASSLTGGQETQYF. The DNA for the CDR3 is TGTGCCAGCAGCTTAACGGGAGGACAAGAGACCCAGTACTTC.

This sequence joins TRBV3-1 (or the pseudogene TRBV3-2) and TRBJ2-7; tentatively, D is TRBD2 (5 bases). V lost 3 bases to trimming and J lost 0 bases, with 9 bases between them. The CDR3 extends over 14 amino acids. The germline V gene has CDR1 LGHDT and CDR2 YNNKEL (reference sequence). The CDR3 nucleotides read TGTGCCAGCAGCCACGCGGGTAACTCCTACGAGCAGTACTTC. It is translated as CASSHAGNSYEQYF.

The rearrangement links TRBV11-2 to TRBJ2-7; 9 bases align to TRBD1. Germline V gene data show CDR1 as SGHAT and CDR2 as FQNNGV. This CDR3 contains 16 residues. The V gene end was trimmed by 5 bases and the J gene end by 2 bases; junction bases not matched to a gene: 10. CDR3 amino acids: CASSVTGTGWPYEQYF. For the CDR3, the DNA is TGTGCCAGCAGCGTTACGGGGACAGGGTGGCCCTACGAGCAGTACTTC.